This T cell receptor beta chain was identified in a study of T cells in Graves' hyperthyroidism and ophthalmopathy. Overall study: Blood was drawn when the patient was first diagnosed and still untreated.

Study results and caveats: Model output signaled ophthalmopathy a median 6.5 months ahead of onset.

Worth noting for this clonotype: Its antigen is not known.

Diagnostic assessment was based on clinical symptoms, serum thyroxine and TRAb, thyroid ultrasound and orbital computed tomography. Cells are PBMCs isolated from 10 ml of fresh blood. Amplified TCR beta CDR3 regions derived from RNA transcripts. RT-PCR in the first round (using the HTBI primer set) targeted the TCR CDR3. TCRdb passed the multiplex PCR reads through MiXCR, listing each CDR3 protein once. The sample lists roughly 560,000 distinct CDR3 sequences, roughly 14% occurring once. The sample consisted of blood. This TCR was sampled from a middle-aged woman with Graves' ophthalmopathy.

The CDR3 DNA reads as TGTGCCAGCAGTTTATTGGGAGGTGGTCGGCAAGAGACCCAGTACTTC. Translating it yields CASSLLGGGRQETQYF. The rearrangement joins TRBV27 to TRBJ2-5; TRBD2 is a possible D gene (6 bases). V dropped 1 base and J dropped 2 bases, with 14 bases sitting between them. CDR1 is MNHEY, CDR2 SMNVEV, per germline (reference sequence). The CDR3 spans 16 residues.